This T cell receptor beta chain was recorded in a study of blood T cell repertoires in COVID-19. As for the study in general: Some COVID-19 samples were acute and others convalescent; all came from the United States, Italy and Spain. Sources were T cells, B-cell-depleted T cells, or PBMCs; the material itself was cDNA or gDNA.

As processed by the authors: Amplified reference gene primers provided the basis for estimating nucleated cell counts. Profiled with immunoSEQ multiplex PCR; TCRdb holds only in-frame clones, not every one. D and trimming were read from the DNA, whereas the V and J calls and clone size are those reported in that table. The sample includes around 36,000 clones, around 82% seen only once; the top ten take about 3.9%. The V and J ends lost 6 bases and 4 bases respectively, with 18 bases between them. Per germline, CDR1 KGHSH and CDR2 LQKENI. The CDR3 sequence is 16 residues long. V gene TRBV18 combines with J gene TRBJ1-4, with D tentatively TRBD1 (5 bases). The clonotype comes from a man between 45 and 60 years old with acute or convalescent COVID-19. The sequenced material came from peripheral blood. This CDR3 is CASSPSARVNNEKLFF. The CDR3 DNA reads TGTGCCAGCTCGCCTTCTGCCAGGGTCAATAATGAAAAACTGTTTTTT.